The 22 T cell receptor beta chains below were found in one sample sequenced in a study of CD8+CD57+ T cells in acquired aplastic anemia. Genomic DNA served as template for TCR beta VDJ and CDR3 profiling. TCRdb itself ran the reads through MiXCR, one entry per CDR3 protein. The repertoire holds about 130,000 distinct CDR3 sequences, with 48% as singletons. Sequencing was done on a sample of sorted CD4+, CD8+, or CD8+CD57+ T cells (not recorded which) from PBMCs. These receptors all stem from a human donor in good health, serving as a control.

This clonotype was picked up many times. The CDR3 spells CASRRPGTRDPNEQFF. As DNA, the CDR3 is TGTGCCAGCAGGCGTCCCGGGACAAGGGACCCCAATGAGCAGTTCTTC. The chain is built from TRBV27 and TRBJ2-1; D might be TRBD1 (6 bases). The germline gives CDR1 MNHEY, CDR2 SMNVEV (reference sequence). Trimming removed 6 bases from V and 6 bases from J, with 21 bases in between. The CDR3 has 16 residues.

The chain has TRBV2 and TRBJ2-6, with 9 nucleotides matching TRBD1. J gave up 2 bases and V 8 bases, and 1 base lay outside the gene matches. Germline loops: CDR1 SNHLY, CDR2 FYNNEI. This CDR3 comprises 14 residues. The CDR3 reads CASGTGTGANVLTF. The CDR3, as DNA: TGTGCCAGCGGGACAGGGACTGGGGCCAACGTCCTGACTTTC.

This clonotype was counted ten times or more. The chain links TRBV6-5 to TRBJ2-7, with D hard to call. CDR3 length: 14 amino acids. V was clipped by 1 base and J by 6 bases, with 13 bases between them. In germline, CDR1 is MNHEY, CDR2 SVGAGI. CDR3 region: CASSYFLGRAEQYF. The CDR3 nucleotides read TGTGCCAGCAGTTACTTCTTAGGCCGGGCCGAGCAGTACTTC.

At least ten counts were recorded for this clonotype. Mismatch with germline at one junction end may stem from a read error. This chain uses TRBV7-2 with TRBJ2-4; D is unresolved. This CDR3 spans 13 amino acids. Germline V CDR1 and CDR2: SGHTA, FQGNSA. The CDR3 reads CATSVQAKNIQYF. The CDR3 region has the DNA TGTGCCACCAGCGTCCAGGCCAAAAACATTCAGTACTTC.

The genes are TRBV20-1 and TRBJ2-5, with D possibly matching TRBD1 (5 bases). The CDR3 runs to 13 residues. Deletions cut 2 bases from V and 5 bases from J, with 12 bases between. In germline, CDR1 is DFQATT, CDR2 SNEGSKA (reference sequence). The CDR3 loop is CSARRDKGETQYF. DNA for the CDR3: TGCAGTGCTAGACGCGACAAGGGGGAGACCCAGTACTTC.

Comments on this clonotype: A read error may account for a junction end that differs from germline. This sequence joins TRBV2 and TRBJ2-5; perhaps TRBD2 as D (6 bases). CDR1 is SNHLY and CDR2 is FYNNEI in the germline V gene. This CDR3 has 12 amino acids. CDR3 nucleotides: TGTGCCAGCAGTGAAAAACCGGGACTCGGGTGCTTC. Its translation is CASSEKPGLGCF.

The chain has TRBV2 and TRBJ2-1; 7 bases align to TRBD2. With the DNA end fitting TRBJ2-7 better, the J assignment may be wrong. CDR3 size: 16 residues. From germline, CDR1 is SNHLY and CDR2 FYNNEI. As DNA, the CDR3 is TGTGCCAGCAGTGGGTGGGGGGGATCCTTCTACAATGAGCAGTACTTC. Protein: CASSGWGGSFYNEQYF.

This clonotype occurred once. This chain's CDR3 is CASSLAQGPPRYGYTF. The CDR3 DNA reads TGTGCCAGCAGCTTAGCCCAGGGTCCCCCTAGGTATGGCTACACCTTC. The gene calls are TRBV7-2 and TRBJ1-2; a possible D gene is TRBD1 (5 bases). The CDR3 loop spans 16 amino acids. CDR1 SGHTA and CDR2 FQGNSA come from the germline V gene. Trimming took 0 bases from V and 5 from J, leaving 16 bases between them.

As DNA, the CDR3 is TGTGCCAGCAGTTTAGGGACAGGGGGTCTTGGCTACACCTTC. It codes for CASSLGTGGLGYTF. The rearrangement links TRBV12-3 or TRBV12-4 to TRBJ1-2, with TRBD1 matching 10 bases. The V and J ends lost 1 base and 7 bases, in that order; junction bases with no gene match: 3. The length of the CDR3 is 14 residues.

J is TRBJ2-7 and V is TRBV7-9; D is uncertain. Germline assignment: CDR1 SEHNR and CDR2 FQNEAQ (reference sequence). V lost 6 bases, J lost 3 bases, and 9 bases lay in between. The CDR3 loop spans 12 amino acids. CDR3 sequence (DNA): TGTGCCAGCAGGCAGGACGGCTACGAGCAGTACTTC. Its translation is CASRQDGYEQYF.

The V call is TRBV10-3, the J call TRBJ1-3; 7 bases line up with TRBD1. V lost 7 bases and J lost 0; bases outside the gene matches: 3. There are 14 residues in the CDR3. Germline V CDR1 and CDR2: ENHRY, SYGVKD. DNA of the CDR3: TGTGCCATCACCGGGACAGACTCTGGAAACACCATATATTTT. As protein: CAITGTDSGNTIYF.

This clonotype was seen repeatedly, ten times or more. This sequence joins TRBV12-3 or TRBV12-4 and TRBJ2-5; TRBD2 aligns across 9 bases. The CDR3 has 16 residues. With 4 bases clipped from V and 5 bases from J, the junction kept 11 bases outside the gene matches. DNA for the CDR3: TGTGCCAGCAGTTCCCTTTGGGTAGCGGGAGTGGAGACCCAGTACTTC. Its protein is CASSSLWVAGVETQYF.

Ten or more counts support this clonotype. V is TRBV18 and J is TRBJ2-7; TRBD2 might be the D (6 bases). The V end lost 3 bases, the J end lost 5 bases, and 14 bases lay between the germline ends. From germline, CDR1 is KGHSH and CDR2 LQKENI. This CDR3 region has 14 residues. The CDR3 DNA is TGTGCCAGCTCACCTGCGGGACCCAACAACGAGCAGTACTTC. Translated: CASSPAGPNNEQYF.

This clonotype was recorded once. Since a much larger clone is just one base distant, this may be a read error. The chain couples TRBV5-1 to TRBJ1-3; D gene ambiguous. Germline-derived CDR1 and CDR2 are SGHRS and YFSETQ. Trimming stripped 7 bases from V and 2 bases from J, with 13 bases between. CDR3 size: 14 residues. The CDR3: CASSSSSPGNTIYF. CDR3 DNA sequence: TGCGCCAGCTCCTCGTCAAGCCCTGGAAACACCATATATTTT. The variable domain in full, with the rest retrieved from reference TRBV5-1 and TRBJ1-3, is KAGVTQTPRYLIKTRGQQVTLSCSPISGHRSVSWYQQTPGQGLQFLFEYFSETQRNKGNFPGRFSGRQFSNSRSEMNVSTLELGDSALYLCASSSSSPGNTIYFGEGSWLTVV.

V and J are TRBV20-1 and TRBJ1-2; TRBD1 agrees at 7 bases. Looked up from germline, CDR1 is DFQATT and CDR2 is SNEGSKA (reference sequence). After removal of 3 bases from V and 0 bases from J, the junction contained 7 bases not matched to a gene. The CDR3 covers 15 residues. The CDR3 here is CSARDRTSTNYGYTF. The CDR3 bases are TGCAGTGCTAGGGACAGGACGAGTACTAACTATGGCTACACCTTC.

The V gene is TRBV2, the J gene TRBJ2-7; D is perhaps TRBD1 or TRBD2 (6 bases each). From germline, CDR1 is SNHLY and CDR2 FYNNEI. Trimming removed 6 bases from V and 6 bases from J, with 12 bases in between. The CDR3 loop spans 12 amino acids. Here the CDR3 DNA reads TGTGCCAGCAGGGGGGGCGTGGGCGAGCAGTACTTC. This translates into CASRGGVGEQYF.

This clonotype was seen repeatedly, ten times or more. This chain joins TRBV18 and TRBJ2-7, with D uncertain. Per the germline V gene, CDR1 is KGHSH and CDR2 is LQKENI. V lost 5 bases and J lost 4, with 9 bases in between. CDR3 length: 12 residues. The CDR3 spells CASSEDQYEQYF. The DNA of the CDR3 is TGTGCCAGCTCAGAGGACCAATACGAGCAGTACTTC.

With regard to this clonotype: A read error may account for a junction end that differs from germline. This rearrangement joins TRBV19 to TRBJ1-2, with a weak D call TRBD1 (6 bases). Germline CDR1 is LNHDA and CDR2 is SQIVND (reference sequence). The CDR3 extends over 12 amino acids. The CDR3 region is CTSSFTGLGYTF. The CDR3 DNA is TGTACCAGTAGTTTCACAGGGTTGGGCTACACCTTC.

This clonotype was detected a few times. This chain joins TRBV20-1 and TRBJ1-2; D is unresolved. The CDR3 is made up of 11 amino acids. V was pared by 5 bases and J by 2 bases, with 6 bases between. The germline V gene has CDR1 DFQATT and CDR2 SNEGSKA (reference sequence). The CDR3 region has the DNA TGCAGTGCTTCGGACAACTATGGCTACACCTTC. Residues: CSASDNYGYTF.

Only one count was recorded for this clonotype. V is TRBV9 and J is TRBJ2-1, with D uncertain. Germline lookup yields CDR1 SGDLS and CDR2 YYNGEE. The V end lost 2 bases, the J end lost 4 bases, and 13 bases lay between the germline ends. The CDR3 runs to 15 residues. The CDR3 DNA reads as TGTGCCAGCAGCGTCGGTGGGTTGGGTTACAATGAGCAGTTCTTC. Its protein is CASSVGGLGYNEQFF.

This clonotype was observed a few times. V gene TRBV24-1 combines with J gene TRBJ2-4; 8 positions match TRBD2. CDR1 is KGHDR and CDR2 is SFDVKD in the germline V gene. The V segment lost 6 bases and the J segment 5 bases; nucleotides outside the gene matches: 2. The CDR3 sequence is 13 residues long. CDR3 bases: TGTGCCACCAGTCGTAGCGGGGAAAACATTCAGTACTTC. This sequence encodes CATSRSGENIQYF.

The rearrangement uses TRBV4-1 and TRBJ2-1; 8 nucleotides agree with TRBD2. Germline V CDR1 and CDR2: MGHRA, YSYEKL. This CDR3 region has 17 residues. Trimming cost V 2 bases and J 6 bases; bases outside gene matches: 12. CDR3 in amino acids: CASSQSPGLGAGNEQFF. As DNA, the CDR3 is TGCGCCAGCAGCCAATCCCCGGGACTAGGGGCGGGCAATGAGCAGTTCTTC.